Shown below are 16 T cell receptor beta chains from a single sample sequenced in a study of CD8 T cells in ankylosing spondylitis. One entry per CDR3 protein results from TCRdb running MiXCR on the 5' RACE reads. The sample includes around 35,000 distinct CDR3 sequences, 9.5% to 11% seen only once; the top ten take 20% to 25%. The specimen was synovial fluid, either unsorted or a sorted T cell fraction (not recorded which). Receptors were obtained from a male donor with ankylosing spondylitis.

This clonotype appeared many times. The chain is built from TRBV29-1 and TRBJ2-2; the D is unclear. The ends were cut back, 7 bases at V and 4 bases at J, with 7 bases in the middle. The CDR3 spans 11 residues. The germline V gene encodes CDR1 SQVTM and CDR2 ANQGSEA. This CDR3 is CSAECTGELFF. CDR3 DNA sequence: TGCAGCGCCGAGTGCACCGGGGAGCTGTTTTTT.

There are many counts of this clonotype. This rearrangement joins TRBV5-1 to TRBJ2-7, with D tentatively TRBD1 or TRBD2 (5 bases each). This CDR3 has 14 residues. Germline V gene sequence: CDR1 SGHRS, CDR2 YFSETQ. Trimming took off 5 bases at V and 2 bases at J, with 14 bases between the two ends. The CDR3 bases are TGCGCCAGCAGTTCCGGGACGTCAGCCTACGAGCAGTACTTC. This encodes CASSSGTSAYEQYF.

This clonotype was seen ten or more times. The chain is built from TRBV20-1 and TRBJ2-7; D is possibly TRBD1 or TRBD2 (5 bases each). Germline-derived CDR1 and CDR2 are DFQATT and SNEGSKA (reference sequence). The CDR3 is made up of 13 amino acids. The V end lost 5 bases, the J end lost 2 bases, and 13 bases lay between the germline ends. CDR3 sequence: CSADRDGPYEQYF. The CDR3 coding sequence is TGCAGTGCTGACCGGGACGGCCCCTACGAGCAGTACTTC.

This clonotype was detected many times. The chain couples TRBV12-5 to TRBJ2-1, with 10 bases that match TRBD2. This CDR3 spans 17 amino acids. In germline, CDR1 is LGHNT, CDR2 FRNRAP. V lost 1 base to trimming and J lost 4 bases; unmatched junction nucleotides: 7. The CDR3 reads CASGLDSGGLAYNEQFF. DNA of the CDR3: TGTGCTAGTGGTTTGGATTCAGGGGGACTAGCGTACAATGAGCAGTTCTTC.

V usage is TRBV20-1 and J usage is TRBJ2-1; D is ambiguous. Germline loops: CDR1 DFQATT, CDR2 SNEGSKA (reference sequence). Trimming cost V 6 bases and J 4 bases, with 19 bases left between them. The CDR3 is made up of 15 amino acids. The CDR3 loop reads CSADSRWESYNEQFF. CDR3 in DNA: TGCAGTGCCGATTCTAGGTGGGAATCATACAATGAGCAGTTCTTC.

This clonotype was seen at least ten times. The rearrangement links TRBV28 to TRBJ2-7; D is ambiguous. Germline V gives CDR1 MDHEN, CDR2 SYDVKM. Trimming took 0 bases from V and 3 from J, leaving 12 bases between them. The CDR3 is made up of 15 amino acids. The CDR3, as DNA: TGTGCCAGCAGTTTATGGCGCGGACCCATCTACGAGCAGTACTTC. This sequence encodes CASSLWRGPIYEQYF.

In this sample, this clonotype turned up many times. One end of the junction does not line up with germline, which may come from a read error. The chain has TRBV7-7 and TRBJ2-3; no reliable D call. This CDR3 has 13 amino acids. From germline, CDR1 is SSHAT and CDR2 FNYEAQ (reference sequence). DNA for the CDR3: TGTGCTAGCAGCTTAGATTGGGGAGATACGCAGTATTTT. Protein sequence: CASSLDWGDTQYF.

At least ten counts were recorded for this clonotype. The V call is TRBV5-6, the J call TRBJ1-2; D possibly corresponds to TRBD1 (5 bases). V dropped 1 base and J dropped 3 bases, with 10 bases sitting between them. CDR3 size: 14 residues. Germline loops: CDR1 SGHDT, CDR2 YYEEEE. This chain's CDR3 is CASSLFRGDYGYTF. CDR3 nucleotides: TGTGCCAGCAGCTTGTTCCGGGGGGACTATGGCTACACCTTC.

This clonotype was counted only a few times. The chain links TRBV5-1 to TRBJ1-4; TRBD1 might be the D (5 bases). This CDR3 is 15 amino acids long. V lost 2 bases and J 8 bases, leaving 16 bases between the germline ends. Germline CDR1 reads SGHRS; CDR2 reads YFSETQ. CDR3 nucleotide sequence: TGCGCCAGCAGCTTTGGGACCTATGCGTCAGAAAAACTGTTTTTT. Its protein is CASSFGTYASEKLFF.

This clonotype is a singleton in its sample. The gene calls are TRBV20-1 and TRBJ2-1; tentatively, D is TRBD1 (6 bases). V lost 1 base to trimming and J lost 2 bases, with 15 bases between them. The CDR3 extends over 16 amino acids. CDR1 is DFQATT and CDR2 is SNEGSKA in the germline V gene (reference sequence). The CDR3 protein is CSARGDAGDPYNEQFF. CDR3 bases: TGCAGTGCTAGAGGGGACGCAGGGGACCCCTACAATGAGCAGTTCTTC.

This clonotype appeared many times. CDR3 sequence reads: CASNIGRPNTGELFF. The CDR3 nucleotides read TGTGCCAGCAACATCGGGAGGCCGAACACCGGGGAGCTGTTTTTT. The chain recombines TRBV5-5 with TRBJ2-2, with 7 nucleotides matching TRBD2. V lost 6 bases, J lost 0 bases, and 5 bases stayed unmatched. Germline CDR1 and CDR2: SGHKS and YYEKEE (reference sequence). The CDR3 runs 15 residues.

Judged by abundance, this clonotype is medium-sized. The V and J genes are TRBV12-3 or TRBV12-4 and TRBJ2-3; D is undetermined. V gave up 3 bases and J gave up 4 bases, with 5 bases separating them. The CDR3 covers 12 residues. This chain's CDR3 is CASSFSPDTQYF. CDR3 bases: TGTGCCAGCAGTTTTAGTCCAGATACGCAGTATTTT.

In its sample, this clonotype was seen many times. This rearrangement joins TRBV10-3 to TRBJ1-3; a possible D gene is TRBD1 (5 bases). The V end lost 2 bases, the J end lost 0 bases, and 11 bases lay between the germline ends. This CDR3 region has 16 residues. In germline, CDR1 is ENHRY, CDR2 SYGVKD. The CDR3 region is CAISEGTGDSGNTIYF. The CDR3 bases are TGTGCCATCAGTGAGGGGACCGGTGACTCTGGAAACACCATATATTTT.

This clonotype occurred many times. This chain joins TRBV27 and TRBJ1-5; 8 nucleotides line up with TRBD1. The CDR3 totals 16 residues. Germline V CDR1 and CDR2: MNHEY, SMNVEV (reference sequence). The V gene end was trimmed by 1 base and the J gene end by 1 base; junction bases not matched to a gene: 3. CDR3 sequence (DNA): TGTGCCAGCAGTTTATTCGCAGGGGGCAGCAATCAGCCCCAGCATTTT. Translation gives CASSLFAGGSNQPQHF.

The chain recombines TRBV10-2 with TRBJ2-7, with a possible D match to TRBD2 (5 bases). The length of the CDR3 is 14 residues. Germline V gene sequence: CDR1 WSHSY, CDR2 SAAADI. V dropped 5 bases and J dropped 1 base, with 12 bases sitting between them. This chain's CDR3 is CASSQLGSSYEQYF. DNA for the CDR3: TGCGCCAGCAGTCAACTAGGGTCGTCCTACGAGCAGTACTTC.

The V and J genes are TRBV15 and TRBJ2-7, with 8 bases lining up with TRBD2. The V and J ends lost 2 bases and 3 bases, in that order; junction bases with no gene match: 3. The CDR3 has 14 amino acids. The germline V gene encodes CDR1 LNHNV and CDR2 YYDKDF (reference sequence). CDR3 in amino acids: CATSRRRGDYEQYF. The CDR3 region has the DNA TGTGCCACCAGCAGACGGCGGGGGGACTACGAGCAGTACTTC.